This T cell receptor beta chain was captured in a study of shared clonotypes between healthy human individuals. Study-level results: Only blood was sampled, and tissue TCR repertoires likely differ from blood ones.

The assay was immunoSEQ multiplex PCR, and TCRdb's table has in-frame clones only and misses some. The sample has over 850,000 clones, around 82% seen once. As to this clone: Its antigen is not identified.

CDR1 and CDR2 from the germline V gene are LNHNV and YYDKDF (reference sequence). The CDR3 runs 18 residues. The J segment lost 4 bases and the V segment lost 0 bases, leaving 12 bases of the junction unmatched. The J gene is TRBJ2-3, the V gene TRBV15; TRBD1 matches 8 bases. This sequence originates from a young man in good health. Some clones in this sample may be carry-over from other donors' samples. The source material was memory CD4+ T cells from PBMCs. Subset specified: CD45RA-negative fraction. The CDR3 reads CATSRDPRRTGYADTQYF. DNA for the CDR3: TGTGCCACCAGCAGAGATCCCAGGAGGACAGGGTATGCAGATACGCAGTATTTT.